This T cell receptor beta chain derives from a study of T cells in Graves' hyperthyroidism and ophthalmopathy (dated by TCRdb to the late 2010s). As for the study more broadly: Peripheral blood samples were taken at initial diagnosis, before any treatment was given. To identify TCR V-J signatures that set the groups apart, the researchers used a discovery cohort of roughly 100 patients, made up of some 41 with Graves' ophthalmopathy and some 58 with stable Graves' hyperthyroidism. Whether ophthalmopathy could be predicted prospectively was tested in an independent validation cohort made up of under 20 hyperthyroidism patients plus 17 patients who later progressed to ophthalmopathy. The 80 to 100 discovery patients were randomly divided into training and test sets at a 7:3 ratio. In addition, the study compared T-cell repertoires in thyroid tissue and in blood from five or six Graves' hyperthyroidism patients. After sampling, hyperthyroidism patients received methimazole starting at 30 mg daily, and ophthalmopathy patients received high-dose intravenous methylprednisolone. The paper describes TCR Vbeta CDR3 sequencing of 120 to 150 peripheral blood samples, made up of 43 ophthalmopathy patients, around 73 hyperthyroidism patients and about 17 progressor patients.

The hyperthyroidism patients were between 18 and 65 years old and newly diagnosed, with a disease duration of less than 2 months. Exclusion was applied to patients with uncontrolled infections, other autoimmune diseases, pregnancy or lactation. Diagnoses relied on clinical symptoms, serum thyroxine and TRAb, thyroid ultrasound and orbital computed tomography. Blood from progressor patients was collected at the time of first diagnosis with hyperthyroidism, before any ophthalmopathy symptoms had appeared. PBMCs were isolated from more than 9 ml of fresh peripheral blood by Ficoll-Paque density gradient centrifugation. Progressor patients were defined as those initially diagnosed with Graves' hyperthyroidism in whom ophthalmopathy developed during follow-up. Total RNA was extracted using Trizol reagent, and RNA quality was assessed on an Agilent 2100 Bioanalyzer. About this clonotype itself: Its target antigen remains unknown. There are no base qualities to consult, and no much larger clone falls within one base.

Study-wide findings and limitations: In validation, progression to ophthalmopathy was predicted by the model with roughly 69% sensitivity and roughly 72% specificity, a median of approximately 6.5 months before onset. Blood samples also contained most of the expanded thyroid clonotypes (frequency above 0.001), which suggests that blood repertoires may reflect thyroid immune responses. Ophthalmopathy was separated from stable hyperthyroidism by a 13 V-J signature model, with 85% to 90% sensitivity and roughly 84% specificity obtained in cross-validation and 80%/75% obtained in testing. Sample size was not statistically predetermined, and investigators were not blinded to group allocation.

TCR beta CDR3 regions were amplified from RNA transcripts. For the first round of RT-PCR on the TCR CDR3, the HTBI primer set was used together with the Qiagen OneStep RT-PCR kit. A second multiplex PCR round built the libraries, followed by size selection and purification. Libraries were sequenced paired-end with 100 bp reads on an Illumina HiSeq2000. The authors' analysis ran thus. SOAPnuke was used to process the raw data, throwing out any read that contained adapters or uncalled bases, had a mean Phred below 15, or lacked an exact constant-primer or identifier match. High-quality paired reads were merged with COPE v1.2.5, and unique nucleotide sequences were defined as clonotypes. Clonotypes were aligned to IMGT TRBV, TRBD and TRBJ reference segments using MiTCR v1.1. Analysis was restricted to V-J combinations with a frequency above 0.0001, which covered about 99% of repertoires. The TCS score was defined as F50 (clonal expansion) divided by E x V (chaos), with BLOSUM62-based TCRdist calculated between CDR3 peptides within each V-J. Welch's t-statistics and random forest reduced around 550 V-J features to some 14, which were used in a naive Bayes classifier (R e1071). TCRdb reworked the public reads: Q25 trimming with fastp, MiXCR clone assembly, productive beta chains retained. Entries that share a CDR3 protein sequence are merged under the most common genes and DNA. The V and J calls, along with clone size, are taken from TCRdb and not from the paper's own processing. Recorded for this sample are 690,000 or so distinct CDR3 sequences; around 19% of them occurred a single time. The top ten hold over 15% of the sample.

The receptor was isolated from a woman aged 45-60 years with Graves' hyperthyroidism that later progressed to Graves' ophthalmopathy. Specimen: blood.

The bases are TGTGCCAGCAGTGAAGGGGCCTGGGGCTATGGCTACACCTTC. It translates as CASSEGAWGYGYTF. The chain employs TRBV2 and TRBJ1-2; the D segment cannot be called with confidence. A distance of 10 bases separates the germline ends of V and J, which lose 1 base and 4 bases respectively. Spanning cysteine to phenylalanine, the CDR3 consists of 14 amino acids. Of the read, only the CDR3 DNA is kept; its 42 bases are in frame from base 1. From the germline V gene, CDR1 is SNHLY and CDR2 is FYNNEI.